This T cell receptor (beta chain) originates from a study of blood T cell repertoires in COVID-19. Turning to the study itself: PBMCs, B-cell-depleted T cells, or T cells provided the cDNA or gDNA that made up the material.

Assay: immunoSEQ multiplex PCR; the TCRdb copy retains only in-frame clones and omits some. The table shows roughly 430,000 clones, with approximately 85% occurring only once. Assignment of participants to cohorts was predicated upon participant-reported clinical history. CDR3 length: 14 amino acids. The V segment lost 0 bases and the J segment 3 bases; nucleotides outside the gene matches: 0. Looked up from germline, CDR1 is SGHRS and CDR2 is YFSETQ. The chain couples TRBV5-1 to TRBJ2-5; 9 bases align to TRBD1. The sequenced sample was PBMCs or T cells enriched from blood (not recorded which). The sequence was obtained from a middle-aged woman with acute COVID-19. The CDR3 protein is CASSLGQGEETQYF. The CDR3 nucleotides read TGCGCCAGCAGCTTGGGACAGGGGGAAGAGACCCAGTACTTC. Full variable domain (remainder filled in from reference TRBV5-1 and TRBJ2-5): KAGVTQTPRYLIKTRGQQVTLSCSPISGHRSVSWYQQTPGQGLQFLFEYFSETQRNKGNFPGRFSGRQFSNSRSEMNVSTLELGDSALYLCASSLGQGEETQYFGPGTRLLVL.